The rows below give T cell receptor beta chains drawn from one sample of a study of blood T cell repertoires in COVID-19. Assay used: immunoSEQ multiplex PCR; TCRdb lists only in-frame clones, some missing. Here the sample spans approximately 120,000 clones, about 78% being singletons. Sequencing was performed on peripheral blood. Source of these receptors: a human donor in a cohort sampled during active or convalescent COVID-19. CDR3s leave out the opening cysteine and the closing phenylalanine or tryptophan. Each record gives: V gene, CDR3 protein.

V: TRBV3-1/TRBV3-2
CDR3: ASSQDLLAETQY

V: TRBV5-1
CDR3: ASSLGQGKGGYT

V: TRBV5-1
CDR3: ASSLTPGAPGELF

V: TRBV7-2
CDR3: ASSLARGAAQETQY

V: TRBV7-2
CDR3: ATGTGSGNTIY

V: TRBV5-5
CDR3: ASSWDREKYPYNSPLH

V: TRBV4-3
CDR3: ASSQDWRGGYNEQF

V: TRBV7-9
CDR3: ASSLGSTGGRTDTQY

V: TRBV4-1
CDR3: ASSQRDEQF

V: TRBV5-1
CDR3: ASSGRTGADTQY

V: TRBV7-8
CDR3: ASSLNQRGHEQF

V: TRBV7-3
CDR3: ASSLTPSSNNEQF

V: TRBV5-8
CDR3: ASSSTLQGRDTQY

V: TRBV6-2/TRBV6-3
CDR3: ASSPQDGSAYLFEQF

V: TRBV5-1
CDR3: ASSPTGGGYNEQF

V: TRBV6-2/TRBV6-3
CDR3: ASSYSNRVGSPLH

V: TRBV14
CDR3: ASSQDRLSGNTIY

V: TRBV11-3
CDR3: ASSPMGGDSYEQY

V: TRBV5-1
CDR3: ASSPRPTSGSGNEQF

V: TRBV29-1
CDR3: SVVGGLAVSTDTQY

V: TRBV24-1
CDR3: ATSDGQGARGRTDTQY

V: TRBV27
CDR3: ASSFWDRANTEAF

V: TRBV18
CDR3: ASSPLQEMETQY

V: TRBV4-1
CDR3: ASSQDHSGGSSYEQY

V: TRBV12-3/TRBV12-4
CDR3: ASSLGNVYEQY

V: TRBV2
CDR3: ASSAGGRKQY

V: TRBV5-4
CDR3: ASSFPSGDSTTGKLF